This T cell receptor beta chain was documented in a study of PD-1 blockade in classical Hodgkin lymphoma. Findings of the study overall: Reports indicated that newly diagnosed patients had lower baseline TCR diversity than healthy donors did. Diversity similar to that of newly diagnosed patients was seen at baseline in complete responders.

Using immunoSEQ multiplex PCR, the repertoire was profiled, and TCRdb retains in-frame clones only, with some absent. This table has 70,000 or so clones, 90% to 95% appearing once. Note on this clone: Its antigen is unknown.

The V gene's germline CDR1 is LNHDA and CDR2 SQIVND (reference sequence). This CDR3 contains 14 residues. V was clipped by 5 bases and J by 0 bases; unmatched bases: 1. Relapse after autologous stem cell transplantation occurred in every patient, and brentuximab vedotin exposure varied. Patients reached a best response of complete response, partial response or progressive disease. The specimen was peripheral blood mononuclear cells (PBMCs), collected at baseline. The V call is TRBV19, the J call TRBJ1-5, with 7 bases that match TRBD1. The clonotype comes from a human donor with classical Hodgkin lymphoma. CDR3 DNA sequence: TGTGCCAGTAGTTACAGGGGTAGCAATCAGCCCCAGCATTTT. This encodes CASSYRGSNQPQHF.